This T cell receptor (beta chain) was recorded in a study of shared clonotypes between healthy human individuals. Across the study: A donor's plate count was three for CD4 naive and three for CD4 memory; CD8 naive had two and CD8 memory one. Overall study findings and caveats: Non-shared clonotypes had lower generation probabilities than clonotypes shared by all four sorted-subset donors.

There are 14 residues in the CDR3. The V gene's germline CDR1 is SEHNR and CDR2 FQNEAQ (reference sequence). Trimming stripped 0 bases from V and 1 base from J, with 4 bases between. Sequenced by immunoSEQ multiplex PCR; TCRdb stores in-frame clones only, minus some. The data show about 2.2 million clones, about 94% seen once. In its sample, this clone was seen once. Antigen: not known. The same CDR3 also results from other DNA sequences found in this sample. Naive CD8 isolation took CD45RO-negative cells positively selected for CCR7 and excluded terminally differentiated effector memory CD45RA+ cells. The donors were adults (healthy and HIV-negative) with no recent acute infections or vaccinations.

The specimen sequenced was naive CD8+ T cells from PBMCs. The receptor was isolated from a man between 18 and 35 years old in good health. Some clones in this sample may be carry-over from other donors' samples. The V and J genes are TRBV7-9 and TRBJ1-3; no clear D. The CDR3 coding sequence is TGTGCCAGCAGCTTAGCCGGTTCTGGAAACACCATATATTTT. Translated: CASSLAGSGNTIYF.